These 14 T cell receptor beta chains originate from one sample sequenced in a study of blood T cell repertoires in COVID-19. Some clones are missing from TCRdb's copy, which holds only in-frame ones; the method was immunoSEQ multiplex PCR. The table has approximately 140,000 clones, approximately 80% seen once; the top ten hold roughly 8.8%. The material sequenced was peripheral blood. The receptors here all came from a human donor with acute or convalescent COVID-19. The donor label of this sample is uncertain.

This clone came up a few times. The V call is TRBV9, the J call TRBJ1-2, with D possibly matching TRBD1 (6 bases). Trimming cost V 0 bases and J 4 bases, with 13 bases left between them. Germline V gives CDR1 SGDLS, CDR2 YYNGEE. CDR3 size: 15 residues. CDR3 sequence: CASSVEGTTFYGYTF. CDR3 DNA: TGTGCCAGCAGCGTAGAGGGGACAACCTTCTATGGCTACACCTTC.

The chain couples TRBV9 to TRBJ1-6, with TRBD1 matching 8 bases. This CDR3 is 15 amino acids long. The V gene's germline CDR1 is SGDLS and CDR2 YYNGEE. V was pared by 0 bases and J by 9 bases, with 5 bases of the junction left unmatched. The CDR3 is CASSVGDRGFSPLHF. The CDR3, as DNA: TGTGCCAGCAGCGTAGGAGACAGGGGTTTTTCACCCCTCCACTTT.

The chain recombines TRBV19 with TRBJ1-6; weak D call: TRBD1 (6 bases). V dropped 4 bases and J dropped 6 bases, with 10 bases sitting between them. The germline V gene encodes CDR1 LNHDA and CDR2 SQIVND (reference sequence). This CDR3 contains 14 residues. The CDR3 reads CASSTGTPNSPLHF. The CDR3 bases are TGTGCCAGTAGTACCGGGACACCTAATTCACCCCTCCACTTT.

The chain combines TRBV5-1 with TRBJ2-1, with 7 bases aligning to TRBD2. V shed 0 bases, J shed 6 bases, and the junction held 3 bases outside the gene matches. The CDR3 runs 14 residues. Germline assignment: CDR1 SGHRS and CDR2 YFSETQ. The CDR3 loop reads CASSLELAANEQFF. CDR3 DNA: TGCGCCAGCAGCTTGGAGCTAGCGGCCAATGAGCAGTTCTTC.

The rearrangement uses TRBV5-1 and TRBJ1-4, with D possibly matching TRBD1 (5 bases). CDR3 size: 12 residues. V dropped 1 base and J dropped 7 bases, with 5 bases sitting between them. Looked up from germline, CDR1 is SGHRS and CDR2 is YFSETQ. The CDR3: CASSLTGEKLFF. The CDR3 DNA reads TGCGCCAGCAGCTTGACAGGTGAAAAACTGTTTTTT.

The chain links TRBV11-2 to TRBJ2-7; the D gene is possibly TRBD1 (6 bases). V lost 5 bases and J lost 3, with 8 bases in between. This CDR3 is 12 amino acids long. Germline V gene lookup returns CDR1 SGHAT and CDR2 FQNNGV. CDR3 coding DNA: TGTGCCAGCAGCCAGGACAGCTACGAGCAGTACGTC. Its protein is CASSQDSYEQYV.

The rearrangement uses TRBV3-1 (or the pseudogene TRBV3-2) and TRBJ2-3, with 7 bases matching TRBD1. This CDR3 has 15 residues. Germline-derived CDR1 and CDR2 are LGHDT and YNNKEL (reference sequence). J was trimmed by 0 bases and V by 11 bases; bases with no gene match: 11. The CDR3 DNA reads as TGTGCCGCACAGGGGAGCGGCCCTAGCACAGATACGCAGTATTTT. Translated: CAAQGSGPSTDTQYF.

V is TRBV6-5 and J is TRBJ2-6; D is unresolved. Trimming took off 7 bases at V and 2 bases at J, with 12 bases between the two ends. This CDR3 is built from 15 residues. The germline V gene encodes CDR1 MNHEY and CDR2 SVGAGI. The CDR3 sequence is CASISRQAGANVLTF. As DNA, the CDR3 is TGTGCCAGCATATCCCGTCAGGCTGGGGCCAACGTCCTGACTTTC.

CDR3 sequence reads: CASSLDRVGYGYTF. DNA of the CDR3: TGCGCCAGCAGCTTGGACAGGGTGGGCTATGGCTACACCTTC. This sequence joins TRBV5-1 and TRBJ1-2; possible D gene TRBD1, 6 bases. With 0 bases removed from V and 4 bases from J, the gap between germline ends came to 10 bases. This CDR3 region has 14 residues. Per germline, CDR1 SGHRS and CDR2 YFSETQ. The full variable domain, with the rest looked up from reference TRBV5-1 and TRBJ1-2, is KAGVTQTPRYLIKTRGQQVTLSCSPISGHRSVSWYQQTPGQGLQFLFEYFSETQRNKGNFPGRFSGRQFSNSRSEMNVSTLELGDSALYLCASSLDRVGYGYTFGSGTRLTVV.

V gene TRBV5-1 combines with J gene TRBJ2-7, with TRBD2 matching over 7 bases. Trimming cost V 1 base and J 0 bases; bases outside gene matches: 10. This CDR3 is built from 17 residues. CDR1 and CDR2 from the germline V gene are SGHRS and YFSETQ. For the CDR3, the DNA is TGCGCCAGCAGCTTGAGATTTCCCGGGGGGAGCTCCTACGAGCAGTACTTC. It encodes CASSLRFPGGSSYEQYF.

The chain recombines TRBV24-1 with TRBJ1-2; no clear D. In germline, CDR1 is KGHDR, CDR2 SFDVKD. Trimming pared 5 bases from V and 2 bases from J, leaving 17 bases between. The length of the CDR3 is 16 residues. In DNA form, the CDR3 reads TGTGCCACCAGTGGCACTGGACCGGGAGTAAACTATGGCTACACCTTC. As protein: CATSGTGPGVNYGYTF.

The genes are TRBV7-2 and TRBJ1-4; 9 nucleotides agree with TRBD1. With 8 bases clipped from V and 8 bases from J, the junction kept 9 bases outside the gene matches. This CDR3 region has 14 residues. In germline, CDR1 is SGHTA, CDR2 FQGNSA. The CDR3 loop is CASRKQGAREKLFF. The CDR3 coding sequence is TGTGCCAGCCGGAAACAGGGGGCAAGGGAAAAACTGTTTTTT. Variable domain in full (rest from reference TRBV7-2 and TRBJ1-4): GAGVSQSPSNKVTEKGKDVELRCDPISGHTALYWYRQSLGQGLEFLIYFQGNSAPDKSGLPSDRFSAERTGGSVSTLTIQRTQQEDSAVYLCASRKQGAREKLFFGSGTQLSVL.

This clone appeared a few times. The genes are TRBV2 and TRBJ2-2; 11 nucleotides match TRBD1. CDR1 and CDR2 from the germline V gene are SNHLY and FYNNEI. V was pared by 2 bases and J by 6 bases, with 2 bases of the junction left unmatched. The CDR3 is 15 residues long. In DNA, the CDR3 is TGTGCCAGCAGTGAACAGGGACAGGGGGCCGGGGAGCTGTTTTTT. Residues: CASSEQGQGAGELFF.

The chain combines TRBV5-1 with TRBJ2-4; 7 bases map to TRBD1. After removal of 3 bases from V and 9 bases from J, the junction contained 9 bases not matched to a gene. CDR1 and CDR2 from the germline V gene are SGHRS and YFSETQ. This CDR3 has 14 amino acids. The CDR3 loop is CASSSTTGLTIQYF. The CDR3 nucleotides read TGCGCCAGCAGCTCCACGACAGGGTTAACCATTCAGTACTTC.